The 23 T cell receptor beta chains below were found in one sample sequenced in a study of CD4 T cells in relation to SARS-CoV-2 and coronaviruses. The unexposed donors gave CD4+ T cells in 2011-2018, prior to COVID-19. CD4+ T cells were isolated from the cells after around 10 days of culture. Their antigens remain unidentified. Sequencing used immunoSEQ multiplex PCR; TCRdb keeps in-frame clones, though not all of them. The sample shows almost 30,000 clones, about three quarters of them seen only once. Material for sequencing was CD4+ T cells from PBMCs, cultured in vitro. The receptors here all came from a human donor in good health.

V gene TRBV6-5 combines with J gene TRBJ2-7; 10 nucleotides match TRBD1. V lost 5 bases, J lost 6 bases, and 7 bases stayed unmatched. CDR1 and CDR2 from the germline V gene are MNHEY and SVGAGI. The CDR3 contains 14 residues. The CDR3 region is CASSPTGGVGEQYF. The CDR3 coding sequence is TGTGCCAGCAGTCCGACAGGGGGCGTTGGCGAGCAGTACTTC.

The chain is built from TRBV6-5 and TRBJ1-1; weak D call: TRBD1 (6 bases). The V and J ends lost 0 bases and 4 bases respectively, with 9 bases between them. The CDR3 extends over 14 amino acids. CDR1 MNHEY and CDR2 SVGAGI come from the germline V gene. The CDR3, as DNA: TGTGCCAGCAGTTACTCAGGGGGGGTCACTGAAGCTTTCTTT. Protein product: CASSYSGGVTEAFF.

The chain links TRBV11-2 to TRBJ2-3; 9 bases are a match to TRBD2. This CDR3 has 17 amino acids. V lost 1 base, J lost 5 bases, and 10 bases stayed unmatched. The germline V gene has CDR1 SGHAT and CDR2 FQNNGV. CDR3 sequence: CASSLVFTRGGRDTQYF. The CDR3 DNA sequence: TGTGCCAGCAGCTTAGTTTTCACGCGGGGGGGCCGAGATACGCAGTATTTT.

This clone was counted a few times. This chain links TRBV2 with TRBJ1-2, with D perhaps matching TRBD1 (5 bases). Germline V gives CDR1 SNHLY, CDR2 FYNNEI. V lost 5 bases, J lost 4 bases, and 14 bases lay in between. The length of the CDR3 is 14 residues. In DNA, the CDR3 is TGTGCCAGCAGTCCTCGGGACTCAGGCTATGGCTACACCTTC. Translating it yields CASSPRDSGYGYTF.

The V call is TRBV11-2, the J call TRBJ2-7; 13 bases map to TRBD2. This CDR3 contains 19 residues. Germline-derived CDR1 and CDR2 are SGHAT and FQNNGV. Unmatched junction bases numbered 10, after V lost 2 bases and J lost 0 bases. The CDR3 sequence is CASSLRRTSGGPSSYEQYF. The CDR3, as DNA: TGTGCCAGCAGCTTACGACGGACTAGCGGGGGTCCCAGCTCCTACGAGCAGTACTTC.

This clone occurred once. The chain recombines TRBV11-3 with TRBJ2-5; D is possibly TRBD1 (5 bases). This CDR3 comprises 14 residues. V was trimmed by 1 base and J by 3 bases, leaving 9 bases between them. CDR1 is SGHNT, CDR2 YENEEA, per germline. The CDR3, as DNA: TGTGCCAGCAGCTTAGGTCCGACAGAAGAGACCCAGTACTTC. This translates into CASSLGPTEETQYF.

V and J are TRBV10-2 and TRBJ2-7; the D call may be TRBD1 or TRBD2 (5 bases each). CDR3 length: 13 amino acids. Trimming cost V 6 bases and J 3 bases, with 12 bases left between them. CDR1 is WSHSY and CDR2 is SAAADI in the germline V gene. CDR3 DNA sequence: TGCGCCAGCAGCCCTCGGGGCCTCTACGAGCAGTACTTC. Residues: CASSPRGLYEQYF.

The CDR3 sequence is CASSYRQAWTEAFF. The CDR3 coding sequence is TGTGCCAGCAGTTACAGGCAAGCATGGACTGAAGCTTTCTTT. This chain links TRBV6-5 with TRBJ1-1; D gene unclear. The CDR3 length is 14 residues. Trimming left V 2 bases short and J 5 bases short, with 12 bases between. Germline loops: CDR1 MNHEY, CDR2 SVGAGI.

The chain couples TRBV25-1 to TRBJ1-6, with 8 bases lining up with TRBD1. Germline-derived CDR1 and CDR2 are MGHDK and SYGVNS. J was trimmed by 10 bases and V by 3 bases; bases with no gene match: 5. The CDR3 contains 14 residues. The CDR3: CASSEAGGTSPLHF. CDR3 DNA sequence: TGTGCCAGCAGTGAGGCAGGGGGCACATCACCCCTCCACTTT.

The J gene is TRBJ1-2, the V gene TRBV6-5; D is uncertain. Germline CDR1 reads MNHEY; CDR2 reads SVGAGI. The CDR3 totals 14 residues. Trimming cost V 4 bases and J 4 bases, with 13 bases left between them. CDR3 protein: CASSLLKSPYGYTF. For the CDR3, the DNA is TGTGCCAGCAGTTTACTTAAATCCCCCTATGGCTACACCTTC.

The chain employs TRBV7-3 and TRBJ2-5, with D uncertain. The germline V gene has CDR1 SGHTA and CDR2 FQGTGA. The germline V and J ends were trimmed by 5 bases and 2 bases, with 15 bases remaining between them. There are 15 residues in the CDR3. CDR3 protein: CASSREVSSQETQYF. CDR3 nucleotide sequence: TGTGCCAGCAGCCGAGAGGTCAGCAGTCAAGAGACCCAGTACTTC.

This chain links TRBV20-1 with TRBJ2-7; 10 nucleotides match TRBD2. From germline, CDR1 is DFQATT and CDR2 SNEGSKA (reference sequence). The trim removed 3 bases at V and 2 bases at J, leaving 4 bases unmatched. The CDR3 covers 14 residues. In DNA form, the CDR3 reads TGCAGTGCTAGTAGGAGCGGGAGGGCCTACGAGCAGTACTTC. This encodes CSASRSGRAYEQYF.

This chain uses TRBV3-1 (or the pseudogene TRBV3-2) with TRBJ1-1; no clear D. Deletions cut 0 bases from V and 4 bases from J, with 9 bases between. The CDR3 contains 14 residues. Looked up from germline, CDR1 is LGHDT and CDR2 is YNNKEL (reference sequence). The CDR3 region has the DNA TGTGCCAGCAGCCAAGAGGGCTTCGGCACTGAAGCTTTCTTT. This sequence encodes CASSQEGFGTEAFF.

Notes on this clone: Sequence at one end of the junction differs from germline and may be a read error. V and J are TRBV7-7 and TRBJ2-1, with 11 bases aligning to TRBD2. The CDR3 is 15 residues long. Germline loops: CDR1 SSHAT, CDR2 FNYEAQ (reference sequence). CDR3 sequence: CASSADLAGGREQFF. The CDR3 bases are TGTGCTAGCAGCGCCGACCTAGCGGGAGGTAGGGAGCAGTTCTTC.

This chain uses TRBV7-2 with TRBJ1-1; TRBD1 aligns across 9 bases. Germline CDR1 and CDR2: SGHTA and FQGNSA. The CDR3 covers 18 residues. The V segment lost 7 bases and the J segment 8 bases; nucleotides outside the gene matches: 23. The CDR3 DNA reads as TGTGCCAGCACCCACGGGACAGGGCGTTCTGGGGGGTCGAGGGAAGCTTTCTTT. Its translation is CASTHGTGRSGGSREAFF.

This clone was counted a few times. The chain carries TRBV11-2 and TRBJ2-5; 9 bases are shared with TRBD1. CDR1 is SGHAT and CDR2 is FQNNGV in the germline V gene. This CDR3 comprises 13 residues. The junction had 5 bases not matched to a gene; V was cut back by 7 bases and J by 5 bases. CDR3 nucleotide sequence: TGTGCCAGCAAGAACAGGGGGCGGGAGACCCAGTACTTC. Amino acid sequence: CASKNRGRETQYF.

The rearrangement joins TRBV5-1 to TRBJ1-2, with D unclear. This CDR3 comprises 15 residues. The V end lost 0 bases, the J end lost 8 bases, and 17 bases lay between the germline ends. Germline assignment: CDR1 SGHRS and CDR2 YFSETQ. The CDR3 DNA is TGCGCCAGCAGCTTGGTATCGTCGGCGGCCGGAGGCTACACCTTC. Amino acids: CASSLVSSAAGGYTF. The whole variable domain, remainder taken from reference TRBV5-1 and TRBJ1-2, is KAGVTQTPRYLIKTRGQQVTLSCSPISGHRSVSWYQQTPGQGLQFLFEYFSETQRNKGNFPGRFSGRQFSNSRSEMNVSTLELGDSALYLCASSLVSSAAGGYTFGSGTRLTVV.

This chain's CDR3 is CASSMWTAPIYEQYF. The CDR3 region has the DNA TGTGCCAGCAGCATGTGGACTGCACCTATATACGAGCAGTACTTC. The chain joins TRBV7-6 to TRBJ2-7; D might be TRBD2 (5 bases). V dropped 5 bases and J dropped 4 bases, with 18 bases sitting between them. CDR3 length: 15 amino acids. Germline values: CDR1 SGHVS, CDR2 FNYEAQ.

The rearrangement uses TRBV6-2 or TRBV6-3 and TRBJ2-6, with D possibly TRBD1 on 6 matching bases. Trimming shortened V by 0 bases and J by 0 bases, and 9 bases separated the two germline ends. Germline CDR1 MNHEY, CDR2 SVGEGT. CDR3 length: 17 amino acids. As DNA, the CDR3 is TGTGCCAGCAGTTACTCAGGGACACTCTCTGGGGCCAACGTCCTGACTTTC. This gives the protein CASSYSGTLSGANVLTF.

This chain uses TRBV9 with TRBJ2-7, with unresolved D. Germline V gives CDR1 SGDLS, CDR2 YYNGEE. V lost 3 bases to trimming and J lost 3 bases, with 16 bases between them. The CDR3 contains 15 residues. CDR3 sequence (DNA): TGTGCCAGCAGCGAGAGCCCGCGGCAATTCTACGAGCAGTACTTC. Translated, it gives CASSESPRQFYEQYF.

The CDR3 here is CASSQRVNTEAFF. The CDR3 bases are TGTGCCAGCAGCCAGAGGGTGAACACTGAAGCTTTCTTT. The chain joins TRBV12-1 to TRBJ1-1. TRBV12-1 is designated a pseudogene. This CDR3 spans 13 amino acids.

The genes are TRBV3-1 (or the pseudogene TRBV3-2) and TRBJ1-1; 10 positions match TRBD1. The ends lost 4 bases at V and 7 bases at J; junction bases unmatched: 9. There are 15 residues in the CDR3. The germline CDR1 and CDR2 sequences are LGHDT and YNNKEL (reference sequence). Written as DNA, the CDR3 is TGTGCCAGCAGCCCCTCGACAGGGGGCGAGGGTGAAGCTTTCTTT. This sequence encodes CASSPSTGGEGEAFF.

This chain uses TRBV3-1 (or the pseudogene TRBV3-2) with TRBJ2-5; unclear D gene. V lost 4 bases and J 7 bases, leaving 7 bases between the germline ends. The CDR3 totals 11 residues. In germline, CDR1 is LGHDT, CDR2 YNNKEL (reference sequence). The CDR3 DNA reads TGTGCCAGCAGCCGCGGTGGGACCCAGTACTTC. It translates to CASSRGGTQYF.